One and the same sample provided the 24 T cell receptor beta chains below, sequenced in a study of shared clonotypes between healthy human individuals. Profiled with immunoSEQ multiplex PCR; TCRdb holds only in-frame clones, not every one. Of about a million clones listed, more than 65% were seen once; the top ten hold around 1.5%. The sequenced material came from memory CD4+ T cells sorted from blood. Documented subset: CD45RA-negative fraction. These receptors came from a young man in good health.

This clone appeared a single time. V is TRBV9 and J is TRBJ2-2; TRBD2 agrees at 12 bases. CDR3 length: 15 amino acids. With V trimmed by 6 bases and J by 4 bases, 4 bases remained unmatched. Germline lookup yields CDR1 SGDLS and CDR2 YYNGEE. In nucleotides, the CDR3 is TGTGCCAGCAAGGGGACTAGCGGGCGCACCGGGGAGCTGTTTTTT. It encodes CASKGTSGRTGELFF.

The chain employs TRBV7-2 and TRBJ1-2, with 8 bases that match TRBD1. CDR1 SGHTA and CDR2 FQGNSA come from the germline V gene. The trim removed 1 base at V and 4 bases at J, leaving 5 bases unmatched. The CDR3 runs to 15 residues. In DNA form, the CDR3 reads TGTGCCAGCAGCTTAGGCCCCGGGACAGGCTATGGCTACACCTTC. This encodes CASSLGPGTGYGYTF. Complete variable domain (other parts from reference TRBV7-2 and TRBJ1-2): GAGVSQSPSNKVTEKGKDVELRCDPISGHTALYWYRQSLGQGLEFLIYFQGNSAPDKSGLPSDRFSAERTGGSVSTLTIQRTQQEDSAVYLCASSLGPGTGYGYTFGSGTRLTVV.

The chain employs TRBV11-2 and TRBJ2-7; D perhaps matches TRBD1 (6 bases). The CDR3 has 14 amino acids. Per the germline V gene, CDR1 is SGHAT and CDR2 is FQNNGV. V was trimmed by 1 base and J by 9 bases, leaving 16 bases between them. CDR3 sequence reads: CASSLVPTGSTQYF. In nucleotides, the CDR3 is TGTGCCAGCAGCTTAGTCCCAACAGGGTCCACGCAGTACTTC.

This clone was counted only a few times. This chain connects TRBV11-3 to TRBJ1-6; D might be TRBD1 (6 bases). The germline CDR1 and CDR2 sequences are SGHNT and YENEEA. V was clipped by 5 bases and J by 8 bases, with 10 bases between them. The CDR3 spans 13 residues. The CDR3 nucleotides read TGTGCCAGCAGCATGTACAGGGATTCACCCCTCCACTTT. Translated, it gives CASSMYRDSPLHF.

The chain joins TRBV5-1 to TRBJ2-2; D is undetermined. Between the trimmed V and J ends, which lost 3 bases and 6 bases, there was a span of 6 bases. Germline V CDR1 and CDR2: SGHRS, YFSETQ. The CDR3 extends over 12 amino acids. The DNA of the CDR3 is TGCGCCAGCAGCTCCCCCCCCGGGGAGCTGTTTTTT. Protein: CASSSPPGELFF.

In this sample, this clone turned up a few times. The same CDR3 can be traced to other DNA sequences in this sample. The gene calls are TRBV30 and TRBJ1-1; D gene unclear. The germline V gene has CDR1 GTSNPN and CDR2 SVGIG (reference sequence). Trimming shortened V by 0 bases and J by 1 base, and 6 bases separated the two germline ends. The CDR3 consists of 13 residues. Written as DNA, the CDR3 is TGTGCCTGGAGTGTACAGAGGAACACTGAAGCTTTCTTT. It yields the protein CAWSVQRNTEAFF.

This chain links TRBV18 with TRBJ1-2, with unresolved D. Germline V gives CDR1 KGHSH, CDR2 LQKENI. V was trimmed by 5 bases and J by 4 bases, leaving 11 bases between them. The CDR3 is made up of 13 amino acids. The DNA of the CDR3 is TGTGCCAGCTCAACGGACGGACTCTATGGCTACACCTTC. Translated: CASSTDGLYGYTF.

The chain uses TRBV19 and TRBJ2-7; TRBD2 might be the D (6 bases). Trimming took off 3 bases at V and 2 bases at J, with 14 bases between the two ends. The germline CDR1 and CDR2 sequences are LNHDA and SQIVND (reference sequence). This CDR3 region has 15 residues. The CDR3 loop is CASSIRSAGTYEQYF. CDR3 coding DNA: TGTGCCAGTAGTATCAGGTCGGCGGGGACCTACGAGCAGTACTTC.

The CDR3 here is CATTPGTNTGELFF. For the CDR3, the DNA is TGTGCCACGACTCCAGGTACCAACACCGGGGAGCTGTTTTTT. The chain has TRBV15 and TRBJ2-2, with no clear D. Germline V gene sequence: CDR1 LNHNV, CDR2 YYDKDF (reference sequence). Between the trimmed V and J ends, which lost 9 bases and 2 bases, there was a span of 13 bases. CDR3 length equals 14 residues.

This CDR3 is CATHQDRLSEQYF. For the CDR3, the DNA is TGTGCCACCCATCAGGACCGGCTATCCGAGCAGTACTTC. The chain employs TRBV10-3 and TRBJ2-7, with D unresolved. Germline V CDR1 and CDR2: ENHRY, SYGVKD. The CDR3 is 13 amino acids. The ends were cut back, 10 bases at V and 6 bases at J, with 19 bases in the middle.

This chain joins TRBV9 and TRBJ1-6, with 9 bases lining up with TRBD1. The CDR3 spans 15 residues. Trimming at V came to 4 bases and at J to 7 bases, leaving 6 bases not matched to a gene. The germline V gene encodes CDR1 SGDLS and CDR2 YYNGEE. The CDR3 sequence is CASSPRTGDNSPLHF. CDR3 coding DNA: TGTGCCAGCAGCCCCCGGACAGGGGACAATTCACCCCTCCACTTT.

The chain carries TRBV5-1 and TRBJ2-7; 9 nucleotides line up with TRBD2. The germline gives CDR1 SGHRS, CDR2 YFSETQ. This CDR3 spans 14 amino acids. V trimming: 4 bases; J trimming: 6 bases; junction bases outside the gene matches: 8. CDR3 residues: CASSSVAGVSEQYF. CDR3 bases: TGCGCCAGCAGCAGCGTAGCGGGAGTTTCCGAGCAGTACTTC.

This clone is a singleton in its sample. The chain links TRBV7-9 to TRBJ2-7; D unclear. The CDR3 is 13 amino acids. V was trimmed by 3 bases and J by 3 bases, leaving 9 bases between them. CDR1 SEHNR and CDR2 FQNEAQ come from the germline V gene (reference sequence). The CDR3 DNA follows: TGTGCCAGCAGCTTGCAGCGTTTCTACGAGCAGTACTTC. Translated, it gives CASSLQRFYEQYF.

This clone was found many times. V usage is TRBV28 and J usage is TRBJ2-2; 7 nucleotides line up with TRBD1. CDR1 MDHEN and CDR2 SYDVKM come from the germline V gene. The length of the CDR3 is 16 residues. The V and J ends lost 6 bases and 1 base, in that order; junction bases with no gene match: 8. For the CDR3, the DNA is TGTGCCAGCAGCAAACTCGGGACAGTGAACACCGGGGAGCTGTTTTTT. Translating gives CASSKLGTVNTGELFF.

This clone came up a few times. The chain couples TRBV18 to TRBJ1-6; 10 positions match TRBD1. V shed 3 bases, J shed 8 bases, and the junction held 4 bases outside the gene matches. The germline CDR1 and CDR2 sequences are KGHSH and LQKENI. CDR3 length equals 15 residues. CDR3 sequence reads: CASSPGTGEDSPLHF. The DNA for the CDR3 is TGTGCCAGCTCACCCGGGACAGGGGAAGATTCACCCCTCCACTTT.

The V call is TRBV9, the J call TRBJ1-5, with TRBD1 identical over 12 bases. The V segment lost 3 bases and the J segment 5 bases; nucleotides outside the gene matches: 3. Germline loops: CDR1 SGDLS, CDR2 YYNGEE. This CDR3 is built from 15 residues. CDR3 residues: CASSAGTGGYQPQHF. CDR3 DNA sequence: TGTGCCAGCAGCGCCGGGACAGGGGGCTATCAGCCCCAGCATTTT.

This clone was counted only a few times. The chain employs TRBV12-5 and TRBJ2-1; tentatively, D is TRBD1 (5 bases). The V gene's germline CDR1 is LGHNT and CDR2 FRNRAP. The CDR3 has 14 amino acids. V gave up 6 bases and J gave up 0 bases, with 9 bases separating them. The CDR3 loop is CASGPGNSYNEQFF. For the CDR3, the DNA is TGTGCTAGTGGCCCAGGGAACTCCTACAATGAGCAGTTCTTC.

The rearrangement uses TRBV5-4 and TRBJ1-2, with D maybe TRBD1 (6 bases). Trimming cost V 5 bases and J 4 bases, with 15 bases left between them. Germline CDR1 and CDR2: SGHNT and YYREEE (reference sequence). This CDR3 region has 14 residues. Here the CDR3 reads CASSAEGGAYGYTF. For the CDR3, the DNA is TGTGCCAGCAGTGCCGAGGGGGGGGCCTATGGCTACACCTTC. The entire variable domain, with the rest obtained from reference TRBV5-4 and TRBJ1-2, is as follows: ETGVTQSPTHLIKTRGQQVTLRCSSQSGHNTVSWYQQALGQGPQFIFQYYREEENGRGNFPPRFSGLQFPNYSSELNVNALELDDSALYLCASSAEGGAYGYTFGSGTRLTVV.

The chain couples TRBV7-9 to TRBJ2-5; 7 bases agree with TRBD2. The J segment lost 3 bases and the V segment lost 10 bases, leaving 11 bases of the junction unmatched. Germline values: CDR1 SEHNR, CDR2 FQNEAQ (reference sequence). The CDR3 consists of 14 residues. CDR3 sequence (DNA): TGTGCCACGTCCCGGCTAGCGGTAGAAGAGACCCAGTACTTC. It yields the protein CATSRLAVEETQYF.

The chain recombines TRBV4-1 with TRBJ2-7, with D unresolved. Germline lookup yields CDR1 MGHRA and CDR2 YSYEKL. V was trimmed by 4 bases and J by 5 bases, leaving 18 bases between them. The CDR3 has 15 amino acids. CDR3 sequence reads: CASSPLNLGKNEQYF. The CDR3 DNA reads TGCGCCAGCAGCCCACTGAATCTGGGGAAAAACGAGCAGTACTTC.

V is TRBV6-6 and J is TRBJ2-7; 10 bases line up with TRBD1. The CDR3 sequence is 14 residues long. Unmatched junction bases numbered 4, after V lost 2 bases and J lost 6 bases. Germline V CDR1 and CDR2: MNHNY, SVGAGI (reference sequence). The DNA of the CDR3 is TGTGCCAGCAGTTACCGGGACAGGGGAGGCGAGCAGTACTTC. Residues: CASSYRDRGGEQYF.

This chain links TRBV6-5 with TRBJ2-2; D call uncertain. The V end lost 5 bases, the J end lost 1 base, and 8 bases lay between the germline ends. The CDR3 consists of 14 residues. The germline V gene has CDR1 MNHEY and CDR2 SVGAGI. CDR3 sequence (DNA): TGTGCCAGCAGTAACAGTGGGAACACCGGGGAGCTGTTTTTT. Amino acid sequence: CASSNSGNTGELFF.

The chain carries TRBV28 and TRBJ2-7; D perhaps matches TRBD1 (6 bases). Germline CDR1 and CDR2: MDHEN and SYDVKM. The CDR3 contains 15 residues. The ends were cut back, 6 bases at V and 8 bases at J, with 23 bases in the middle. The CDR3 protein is CASSPTQGPPGKQYF. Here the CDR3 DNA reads TGTGCCAGCAGCCCTACACAGGGCCCCCCAGGGAAGCAGTACTTC.

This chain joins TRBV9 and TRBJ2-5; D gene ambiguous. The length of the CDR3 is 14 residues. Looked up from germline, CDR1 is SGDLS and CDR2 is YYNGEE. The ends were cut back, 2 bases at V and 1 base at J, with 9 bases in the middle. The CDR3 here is CASSVMAAQETQYF. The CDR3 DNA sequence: TGTGCCAGCAGCGTGATGGCAGCCCAAGAGACCCAGTACTTC.